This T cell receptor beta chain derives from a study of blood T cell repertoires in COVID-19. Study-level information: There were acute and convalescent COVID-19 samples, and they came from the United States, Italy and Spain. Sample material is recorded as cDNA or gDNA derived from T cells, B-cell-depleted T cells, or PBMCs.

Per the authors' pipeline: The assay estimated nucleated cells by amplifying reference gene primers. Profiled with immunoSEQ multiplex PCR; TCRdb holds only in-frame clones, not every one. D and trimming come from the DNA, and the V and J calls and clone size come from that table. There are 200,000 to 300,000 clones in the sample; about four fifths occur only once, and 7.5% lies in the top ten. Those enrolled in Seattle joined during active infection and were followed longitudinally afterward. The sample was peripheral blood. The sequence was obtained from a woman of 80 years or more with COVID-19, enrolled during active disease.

The CDR3 sequence is CASSLDRGGAEAFF. For the CDR3, the DNA is TGTGCCAGCAGCTTAGATAGAGGGGGGGCTGAAGCTTTCTTT. The gene calls are TRBV11-2 and TRBJ1-1; D is possibly TRBD1 (6 bases). CDR1 is SGHAT and CDR2 is FQNNGV in the germline V gene. This CDR3 spans 14 amino acids. V dropped 0 bases and J dropped 6 bases, with 11 bases sitting between them. Full variable domain (remainder filled in from reference TRBV11-2 and TRBJ1-1): EAGVAQSPRYKIIEKRQSVAFWCNPISGHATLYWYQQILGQGPKLLIQFQNNGVVDDSQLPKDRFSAERLKGVDSTLKIQPAKLEDSAVYLCASSLDRGGAEAFFGQGTRLTVV.